This T cell receptor (beta chain) was identified in a study of CD8 T cells in ankylosing spondylitis. As concerns this clonotype: As yet, its antigen is unknown.

Each TCR beta library was made by quantitative 5'-RACE that incorporated molecular barcodes. From the 5' RACE reads, TCRdb called clonotypes with MiXCR, one entry per CDR3 protein. The sample has fewer than 450,000 distinct CDR3 sequences; 17% are singletons. The CDR3 totals 15 residues. The junction had 8 bases not matched to a gene; V was cut back by 1 base and J by 10 bases. From germline, CDR1 is DFQATT and CDR2 SNEGSKA (reference sequence). Overall study findings and caveats: Disease-linked clones bore a CD8+ phenotype, appearing relatively rarely in peripheral blood. Within ankylosing spondylitis blood, a TCR beta motif made up of eight or nine highly homologous variants appeared to be characteristic.

The TCR sequence derives from a male donor with ankylosing spondylitis. V and J are TRBV20-1 and TRBJ2-1; TRBD2 aligns across 12 bases. Input material: blood, either unsorted or a sorted T cell fraction (not recorded which). The CDR3 here is CSARVLAGGQREQFF. Here the CDR3 DNA reads TGCAGTGCTAGAGTCCTAGCGGGGGGGCAACGGGAGCAGTTCTTC.